The source of this T cell receptor beta chain is a study of blood T cell repertoires in COVID-19. Study context: From the United States, Italy and Spain came samples of acute and convalescent COVID-19. The cDNA or gDNA used as material had been derived from T cells, B-cell-depleted T cells, or PBMCs.

As processed by the authors: Amplification of reference gene primers was used by the study to estimate nucleated cell counts. Using immunoSEQ multiplex PCR, the repertoire was profiled, and TCRdb retains in-frame clones only, with some absent. D and trimming were read from the DNA, whereas the V and J calls and clone size are those reported in that table. Among under 200,000 clones listed, around 89% were seen once. CDR3 size: 14 residues. V gave up 6 bases and J gave up 2 bases, with 10 bases separating them. The germline gives CDR1 LNHDA, CDR2 SQIVND (reference sequence). The rearrangement links TRBV19 to TRBJ2-2; unclear D gene. This receptor was obtained from a middle-aged man with active or convalescent COVID-19. The sample taken for sequencing was peripheral blood. CDR3 residues: CASRSAINTGELFF. Written as DNA, the CDR3 is TGTGCCAGTAGATCCGCTATTAACACCGGGGAGCTGTTTTTT.